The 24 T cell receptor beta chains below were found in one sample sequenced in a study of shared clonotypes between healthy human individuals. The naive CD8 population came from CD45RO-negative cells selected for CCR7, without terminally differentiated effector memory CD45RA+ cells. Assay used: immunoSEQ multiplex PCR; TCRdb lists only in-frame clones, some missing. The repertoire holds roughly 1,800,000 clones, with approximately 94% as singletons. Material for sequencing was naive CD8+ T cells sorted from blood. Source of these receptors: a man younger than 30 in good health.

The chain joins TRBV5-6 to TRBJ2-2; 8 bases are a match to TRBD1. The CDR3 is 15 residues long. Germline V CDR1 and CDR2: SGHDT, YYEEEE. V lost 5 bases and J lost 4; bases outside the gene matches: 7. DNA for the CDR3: TGTGCCAGCAGAGGACAGGGATCCCCCACCGGGGAGCTGTTTTTT. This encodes CASRGQGSPTGELFF.

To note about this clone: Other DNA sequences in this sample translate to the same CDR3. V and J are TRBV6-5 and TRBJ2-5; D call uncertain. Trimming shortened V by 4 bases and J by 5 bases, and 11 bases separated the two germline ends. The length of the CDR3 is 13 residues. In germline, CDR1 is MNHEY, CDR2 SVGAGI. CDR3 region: CASSWDSEETQYF. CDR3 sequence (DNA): TGTGCCAGCAGTTGGGATTCGGAGGAGACCCAGTACTTC.

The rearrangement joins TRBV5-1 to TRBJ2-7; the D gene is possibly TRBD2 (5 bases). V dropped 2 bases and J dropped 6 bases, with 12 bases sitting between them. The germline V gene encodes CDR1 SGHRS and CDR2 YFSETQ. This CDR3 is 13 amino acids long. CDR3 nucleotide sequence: TGCGCCAGCAGCTTCGTCCCCCTAGCCGAGCAGTACTTC. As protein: CASSFVPLAEQYF. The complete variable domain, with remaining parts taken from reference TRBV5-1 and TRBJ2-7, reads KAGVTQTPRYLIKTRGQQVTLSCSPISGHRSVSWYQQTPGQGLQFLFEYFSETQRNKGNFPGRFSGRQFSNSRSEMNVSTLELGDSALYLCASSFVPLAEQYFGPGTRLTVT.

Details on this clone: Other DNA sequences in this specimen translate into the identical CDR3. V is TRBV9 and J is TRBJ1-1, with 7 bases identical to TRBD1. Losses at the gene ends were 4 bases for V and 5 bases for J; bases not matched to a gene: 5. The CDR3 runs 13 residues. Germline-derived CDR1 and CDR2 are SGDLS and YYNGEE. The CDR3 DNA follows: TGTGCCAGCAGCTTAGGGGGCGCAACTGAAGCTTTCTTT. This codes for CASSLGGATEAFF.

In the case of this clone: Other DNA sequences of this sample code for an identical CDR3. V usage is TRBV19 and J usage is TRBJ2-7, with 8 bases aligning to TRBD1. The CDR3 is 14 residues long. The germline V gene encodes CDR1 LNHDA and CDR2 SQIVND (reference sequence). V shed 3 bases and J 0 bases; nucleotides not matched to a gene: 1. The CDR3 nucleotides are TGTGCCAGTAGTATGGGGACAGGCTCCTACGAGCAGTACTTC. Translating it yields CASSMGTGSYEQYF.

The CDR3 region has the DNA TGTGCCAGCAGTTACTCGTCAGAGGGAGAGCAGTACTTC. Residues: CASSYSSEGEQYF. This chain uses TRBV6-5 with TRBJ2-7; perhaps TRBD2 as D (5 bases). V gave up 0 bases and J gave up 7 bases, with 10 bases separating them. Germline V CDR1 and CDR2: MNHEY, SVGAGI. The CDR3 loop spans 13 amino acids.

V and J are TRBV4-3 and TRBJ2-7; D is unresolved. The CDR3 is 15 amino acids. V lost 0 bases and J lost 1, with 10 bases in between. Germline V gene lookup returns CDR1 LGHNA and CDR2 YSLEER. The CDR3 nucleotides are TGCGCCAGCAGCCAAGATACCAGCTGGTCCTACGAGCAGTACTTC. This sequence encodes CASSQDTSWSYEQYF.

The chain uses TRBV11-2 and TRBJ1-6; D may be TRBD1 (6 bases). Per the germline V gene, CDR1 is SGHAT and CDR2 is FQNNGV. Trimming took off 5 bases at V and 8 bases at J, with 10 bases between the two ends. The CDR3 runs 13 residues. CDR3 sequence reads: CASSATGDSPLHF. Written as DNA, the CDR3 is TGTGCCAGCAGCGCGACAGGAGATTCACCCCTCCACTTT.

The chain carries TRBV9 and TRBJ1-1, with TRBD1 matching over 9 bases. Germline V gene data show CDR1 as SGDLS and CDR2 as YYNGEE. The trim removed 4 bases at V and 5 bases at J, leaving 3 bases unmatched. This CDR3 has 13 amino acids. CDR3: CASSTGTGTEAFF. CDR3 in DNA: TGTGCCAGCAGCACCGGGACAGGGACTGAAGCTTTCTTT.

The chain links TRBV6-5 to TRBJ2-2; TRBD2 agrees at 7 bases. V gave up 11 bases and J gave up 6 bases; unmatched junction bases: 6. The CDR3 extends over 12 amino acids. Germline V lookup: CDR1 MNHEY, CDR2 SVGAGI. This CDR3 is CAGGVYAGELFF. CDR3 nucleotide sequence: TGTGCCGGGGGGGTATATGCCGGGGAGCTGTTTTTT.

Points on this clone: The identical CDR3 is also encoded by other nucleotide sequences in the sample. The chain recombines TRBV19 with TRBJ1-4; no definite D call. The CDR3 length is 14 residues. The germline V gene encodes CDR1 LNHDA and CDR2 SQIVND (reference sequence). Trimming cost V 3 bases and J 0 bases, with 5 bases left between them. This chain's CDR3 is CASSMGATNEKLFF. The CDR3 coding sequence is TGTGCCAGTAGTATGGGAGCAACTAATGAAAAACTGTTTTTT.

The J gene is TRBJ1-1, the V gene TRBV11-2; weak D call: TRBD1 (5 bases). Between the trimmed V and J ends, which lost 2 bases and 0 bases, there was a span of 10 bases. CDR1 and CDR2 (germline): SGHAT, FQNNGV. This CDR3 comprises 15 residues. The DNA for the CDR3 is TGTGCCAGCAGCTTATCGGCAGGGATGAACACTGAAGCTTTCTTT. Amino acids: CASSLSAGMNTEAFF.

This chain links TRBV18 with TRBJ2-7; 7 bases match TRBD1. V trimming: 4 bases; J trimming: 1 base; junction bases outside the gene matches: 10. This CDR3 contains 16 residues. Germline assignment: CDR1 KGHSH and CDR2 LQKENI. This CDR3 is CASSRPGQTVSYEQYF. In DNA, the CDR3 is TGTGCCAGCTCACGCCCGGGACAGACCGTTTCCTACGAGCAGTACTTC.

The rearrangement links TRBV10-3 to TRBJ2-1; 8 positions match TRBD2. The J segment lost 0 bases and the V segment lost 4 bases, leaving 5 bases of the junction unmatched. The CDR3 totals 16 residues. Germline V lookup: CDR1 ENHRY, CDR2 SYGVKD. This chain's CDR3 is CAISASGPSSYNEQFF. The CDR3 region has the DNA TGTGCCATCAGTGCTAGCGGGCCGAGCTCCTACAATGAGCAGTTCTTC.

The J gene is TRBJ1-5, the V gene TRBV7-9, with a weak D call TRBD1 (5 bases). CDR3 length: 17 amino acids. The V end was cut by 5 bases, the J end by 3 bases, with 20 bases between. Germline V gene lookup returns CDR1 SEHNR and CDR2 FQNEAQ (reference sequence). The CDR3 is CASSPVTDSFNNQPQHF. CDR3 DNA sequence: TGTGCCAGCAGCCCGGTCACCGACAGCTTCAACAATCAGCCCCAGCATTTT.

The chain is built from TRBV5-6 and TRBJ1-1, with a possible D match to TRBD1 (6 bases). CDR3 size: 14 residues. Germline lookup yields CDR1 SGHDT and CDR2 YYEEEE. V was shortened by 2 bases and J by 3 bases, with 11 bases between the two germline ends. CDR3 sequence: CASSFRSGDTEAFF. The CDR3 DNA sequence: TGTGCCAGCAGCTTCCGATCAGGGGACACTGAAGCTTTCTTT.

The CDR3 region is CASRPAGDYEQYF. The CDR3 DNA follows: TGTGCCAGCCGGCCCGCGGGGGACTACGAGCAGTACTTC. The V and J genes are TRBV27 and TRBJ2-7, with 7 bases identical to TRBD2. Unmatched junction bases numbered 7, after V lost 8 bases and J lost 3 bases. Germline assignment: CDR1 MNHEY and CDR2 SMNVEV (reference sequence). CDR3 length equals 13 residues.

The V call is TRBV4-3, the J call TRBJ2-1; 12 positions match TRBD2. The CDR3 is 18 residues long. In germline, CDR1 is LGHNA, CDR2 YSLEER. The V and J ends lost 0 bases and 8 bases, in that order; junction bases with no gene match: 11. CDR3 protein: CASSQDLPTSGRVYEQFF. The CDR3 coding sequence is TGCGCCAGCAGCCAAGACCTACCGACTAGCGGGAGAGTCTATGAGCAGTTCTTC.

CDR3 DNA sequence: TGTGCCAGCAGCGTGACAGGGGGAGGCGACGAGCAGTACTTC. Its protein is CASSVTGGGDEQYF. The chain joins TRBV9 to TRBJ2-7; 9 bases align to TRBD1. The CDR3 covers 14 residues. The germline gives CDR1 SGDLS, CDR2 YYNGEE. With V trimmed by 2 bases and J by 5 bases, 5 bases remained unmatched.

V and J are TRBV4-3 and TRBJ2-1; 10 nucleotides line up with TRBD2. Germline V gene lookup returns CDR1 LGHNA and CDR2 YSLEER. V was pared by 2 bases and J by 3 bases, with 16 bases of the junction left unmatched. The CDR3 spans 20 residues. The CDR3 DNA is TGCGCCAGCAGCCAATCCTTGACTAGCGGGCGCGGACTTGACTACAATGAGCAGTTCTTC. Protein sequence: CASSQSLTSGRGLDYNEQFF.

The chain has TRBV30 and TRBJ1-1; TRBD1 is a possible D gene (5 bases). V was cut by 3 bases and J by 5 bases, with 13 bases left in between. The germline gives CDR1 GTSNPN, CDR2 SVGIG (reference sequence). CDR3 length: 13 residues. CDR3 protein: CAWSPGRGTEAFF. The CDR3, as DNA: TGTGCCTGGAGCCCGGGACGGGGAACTGAAGCTTTCTTT. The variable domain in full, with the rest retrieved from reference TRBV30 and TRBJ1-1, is SQTIHQWPATLVQPVGSPLSLECTVEGTSNPNLYWYRQAAGRGLQLLFYSVGIGQISSEVPQNLSASRPQDRQFILSSKKLLLSDSGFYLCAWSPGRGTEAFFGQGTRLTVV.

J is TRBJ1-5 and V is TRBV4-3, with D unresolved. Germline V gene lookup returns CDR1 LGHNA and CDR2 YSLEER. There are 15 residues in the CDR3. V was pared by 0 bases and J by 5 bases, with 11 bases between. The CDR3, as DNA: TGCGCCAGCAGCCAAGATTGGGCAGGTTATCAGCCCCAGCATTTT. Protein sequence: CASSQDWAGYQPQHF.

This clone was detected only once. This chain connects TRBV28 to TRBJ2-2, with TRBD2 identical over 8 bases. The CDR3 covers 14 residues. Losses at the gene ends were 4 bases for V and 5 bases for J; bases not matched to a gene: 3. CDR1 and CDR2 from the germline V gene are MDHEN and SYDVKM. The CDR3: CASSWGGGTGELFF. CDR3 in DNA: TGTGCCAGCAGTTGGGGCGGGGGGACCGGGGAGCTGTTTTTT.

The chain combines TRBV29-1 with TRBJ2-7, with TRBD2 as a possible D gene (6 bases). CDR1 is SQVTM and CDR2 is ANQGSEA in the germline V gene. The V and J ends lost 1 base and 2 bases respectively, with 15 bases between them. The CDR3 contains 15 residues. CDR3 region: CSVEGGLAGPYEQYF. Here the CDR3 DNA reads TGCAGCGTTGAAGGGGGACTTGCAGGACCCTACGAGCAGTACTTC.